This T cell receptor (beta chain) derives from a study of T-cell memory formation after mild COVID-19. Study information: The study found TCR clusters largely donor specific.

Comment on this clonotype: Its antigen remains unknown.

After 5'RACE with constant-segment primers, TCR alpha and TCR beta cDNA libraries carrying sample barcodes and UMIs were obtained. TCRdb redid the calling of the 5' RACE reads with MiXCR, one entry per CDR3 protein. The sample includes about 360,000 distinct CDR3 sequences, approximately 15% of them seen just once. Study results and limitations: There were some responding clones in pre-infection memory, which suggested that cross-reactive memory had joined.

The CDR3 contains 17 residues. Trimming pared 0 bases from V and 4 bases from J, leaving 20 bases between. The germline gives CDR1 SGDLS, CDR2 YYNGEE. This chain joins TRBV9 and TRBJ2-7; D assignment may be TRBD1 or TRBD2 (5 bases each). The TCR originated in a young man who had mild COVID-19 (a few samples of this study predate the infection). Cell type and time point are not known. The sequenced material came from PBMCs or a T cell subset sorted from them (not recorded which). CDR3 residues: CASSVGGRPDTGYEQYF. CDR3 DNA: TGTGCCAGCAGCGTAGGGGGCAGGCCCGACACGGGATACGAGCAGTACTTC.